These 15 T cell receptor beta chains originate from one sample sequenced in a study of T cell clonality in common variable immunodeficiency. General study findings and limits: Reportedly, TCR beta sequences from common variable immunodeficiency showed fewer deletions and N-nucleotide insertions.

The antigens these receptors bind are not known. The table came from immunoSEQ multiplex PCR; TCRdb's copy has only in-frame clones and leaves some out. This sample's clone table lists about 15,000 clones. The sample comprised peripheral blood mononuclear cells. These TCRs come from a human donor with common variable immunodeficiency.

About this clone: The read falls 3 residues short of the CDR3 end, and the missing part is taken from the germline J gene. The V call is TRBV11-2, the J call TRBJ2-7; TRBD2 matches 13 bases. The length of the CDR3 is 15 residues. Germline V gene lookup returns CDR1 SGHAT and CDR2 FQNNGV. The J segment lost 5 bases and the V segment lost 5 bases, leaving 6 bases of the junction unmatched. CDR3 DNA (partial): TGTGCCAGCAGCCCCCGGACTAGCGGGAGTGACGAG. Protein product: CASSPRTSGSDE. The full CDR3 sequence reads CASSPRTSGSDEQYF.

For this clone: The DNA ends 3 residues before the CDR3 does, and the rest of the CDR3 is filled in from the germline J gene. J is TRBJ2-1 and V is TRBV11-2, with 9 bases matching TRBD1. J lost 8 bases, V lost 6 bases, and 8 bases had no gene match. The CDR3 is 14 residues long. Germline V CDR1 and CDR2: SGHAT, FQNNGV. CDR3 in amino acids: CASSQGQGGHEQFF. CDR3 bases read: TGTGCCAGCAGTCAGGGACAGGGAGGCCATGAG.

As for this clone: The read stops 3 residues short of the end of the CDR3; the missing end is completed from the germline J gene. V usage is TRBV20-1 and J usage is TRBJ1-5; the match to TRBD1 covers 8 bases. After removal of 5 bases from V and 6 bases from J, the junction contained 9 bases not matched to a gene. The V gene's germline CDR1 is DFQATT and CDR2 SNEGSKA (reference sequence). This CDR3 region has 14 residues. Partial CDR3 DNA: TGCAGTGCTCGCAGGGGGCAGGTGGGTCAGCCC. This encodes CSARRGQVGQP. The CDR3 reads in full as CSARRGQVGQPQHF.

Of note for this clone: The read ends 3 residues before the CDR3 terminus; that terminus is restored from the germline J gene. The V and J genes are TRBV2 and TRBJ2-7; a weak D match, TRBD2 (6 bases). Deletions cut 4 bases from V and 0 bases from J, with 10 bases between. Germline-derived CDR1 and CDR2 are SNHLY and FYNNEI. CDR3 length equals 14 residues. CDR3 amino acids: CASSGGVSSYEQYF. The sequenced CDR3 bases are TGTGCCAGCAGTGGGGGGGTCAGCTCCTACGAG.

Worth noting for this clone: The sequenced fragment ends 3 residues before the CDR3 boundary, so the rest is inferred from the germline J gene. V and J are TRBV12-3 or TRBV12-4 and TRBJ1-2; 11 bases map to TRBD1. Trimming removed 1 base from V and 5 bases from J; junction bases left unmatched: 6. The CDR3 contains 16 residues. The part of the CDR3 DNA that was read is TGTGCCAGCAGTTTAGTCGGGACAGGGGGACGATATGGC. Protein: CASSLVGTGGRYG. The full CDR3 is CASSLVGTGGRYGYTF.

Concerning this clone: From the germline J gene comes the end of the CDR3, since the read stops 3 residues before it. The chain recombines TRBV5-6 with TRBJ2-7; possible D gene TRBD1, 6 bases. Germline V gene sequence: CDR1 SGHDT, CDR2 YYEEEE. The V end lost 0 bases, the J end lost 0 bases, and 10 bases lay between the germline ends. There are 15 residues in the CDR3. The CDR3 DNA, read in part, is TGTGCCAGCAGCTTGGCCACGGACAGCTCCTACGAG. This codes for CASSLATDSSYE. The whole CDR3 protein reads CASSLATDSSYEQYF.

With regard to this clone: The CDR3 end lies 3 residues beyond the end of the read and is filled in from the germline J gene. The J gene is TRBJ2-7, the V gene TRBV19, with 16 bases matching TRBD2. CDR3 length: 18 residues. Germline CDR1 and CDR2: LNHDA and SQIVND (reference sequence). V dropped 5 bases and J dropped 0; count of bases not matched to a gene: 7. This chain's CDR3 is CASSSGLAGGLSSYEQYF. The part of the CDR3 DNA that was read is TGTGCCAGTAGTTCGGGACTAGCGGGAGGGCTGTCCTCCTACGAG. Full variable domain (missing parts from reference TRBV19 and TRBJ2-7): DGGITQSPKYLFRKEGQNVTLSCEQNLNHDAMYWYRQDPGQGLRLIYYSQIVNDFQKGDIAEGYSVSREKKESFPLTVTSAQKNPTAFYLCASSSGLAGGLSSYEQYFGPGTRLTVT.

CDR3 loop: CASSVQGYGYTF. The CDR3 bases that were read are TGTGCCAGCAGCGTACAGGGCTATGGC. The genes are TRBV7-2 and TRBJ1-2, with D tentatively TRBD1 (6 bases). The sequenced fragment ends 3 residues before the CDR3 boundary, so the rest is inferred from the germline J gene. Germline CDR1 and CDR2: SGHTA and FQGNSA. Deletions cut 5 bases from V and 4 bases from J, with 8 bases between. The CDR3 extends over 12 amino acids.

Turning to this clone: The read ends 3 residues before the CDR3 terminus; that terminus is restored from the germline J gene. The gene calls are TRBV18 and TRBJ1-5; 7 positions match TRBD1. This CDR3 spans 14 amino acids. Germline CDR1 and CDR2: KGHSH and LQKENI. V trimming: 3 bases; J trimming: 4 bases; junction bases outside the gene matches: 3. This CDR3 is CASSPPGQNQPQHF. The DNA read from the CDR3 is TGTGCCAGCTCACCCCCGGGACAGAATCAGCCC.

Remarks on this clone: The read stops 3 residues short of the end of the CDR3; the missing end is completed from the germline J gene. The J gene is TRBJ2-2, the V gene TRBV19; 11 bases fit TRBD2. The CDR3 is 17 residues long. The V gene's germline CDR1 is LNHDA and CDR2 SQIVND (reference sequence). Unmatched junction bases numbered 10, after V lost 3 bases and J lost 7 bases. Partial CDR3 DNA: TGTGCCAGTAGTATTATTCTAGCGGGAGGACTAGGCGGGGAG. This gives the protein CASSIILAGGLGGE. In full, the CDR3 reads CASSIILAGGLGGELFF.

The chain's CDR3 is CASSATGIPTDTQYF. CDR3 bases read: TGTGCCAGCAGCGCCACAGGGATACCCACAGATACG. The genes are TRBV6-4 and TRBJ2-3, with TRBD1 as a possible D gene (6 bases). The read is 3 residues too short to cover the CDR3 end, so that end is filled in from the germline J gene. The V gene's germline CDR1 is MRHNA and CDR2 SNTAGT. The CDR3 covers 15 residues. The ends were cut back, 6 bases at V and 2 bases at J, with 15 bases in the middle.

Concerning this clone itself: The DNA ends 3 residues before the CDR3 does, and the rest of the CDR3 is filled in from the germline J gene. The chain employs TRBV4-2 and TRBJ2-3; a weak D match, TRBD1 (6 bases). Germline CDR1 is LGHNA and CDR2 is YNFKEQ. The CDR3 runs to 14 residues. The V gene lost 5 bases and the J gene lost 2 bases, with 11 bases spanning the gap. Partial CDR3 DNA: TGTGCCAGCAGCGGCCACAGGGCCACAGATACG. It codes for CASSGHRATDT. The whole CDR3 protein reads CASSGHRATDTQYF.

With regard to this clone: The DNA ends 3 residues before the CDR3 does, and the rest of the CDR3 is filled in from the germline J gene. The gene calls are TRBV7-2 and TRBJ2-3, with 8 bases lining up with TRBD2. Germline CDR1 SGHTA, CDR2 FQGNSA. J gave up 4 bases and V 2 bases, and 5 bases lay outside the gene matches. The CDR3 runs 15 residues. Partial CDR3 DNA: TGTGCCAGCAGCTTATACGGGGGGGTGGCAGATACG. It codes for CASSLYGGVADT. The CDR3 in its entirety is CASSLYGGVADTQYF.

With respect to this clone: Read coverage stops 3 residues before the CDR3 terminus; the germline J gene supplies the remainder. The chain employs TRBV10-1 and TRBJ2-3; D gene unclear. The V gene lost 6 bases and the J gene lost 1 base, with 8 bases spanning the gap. CDR3 length equals 13 residues. Germline CDR1 reads WNHNN; CDR2 reads SYGVQD (reference sequence). CDR3 bases read: TGCGCCAGCAGCGGTTCCGGCACAGATACG. Its translation is CASSGSGTDT. The whole CDR3 is CASSGSGTDTQYF.

In regard to this clone: The read halts 3 residues ahead of the CDR3 end, with the missing end drawn from the germline J gene. The V gene is TRBV10-2, the J gene TRBJ2-7; D remains ambiguous. The CDR3 totals 12 residues. CDR1 is WSHSY and CDR2 is SAAADI in the germline V gene. V lost 6 bases, J lost 4 bases, and 10 bases lay in between. The chain's CDR3 is CASSLSWYEQYF. The CDR3 bases that were read are TGCGCCAGCAGCCTTAGTTGGTACGAG.